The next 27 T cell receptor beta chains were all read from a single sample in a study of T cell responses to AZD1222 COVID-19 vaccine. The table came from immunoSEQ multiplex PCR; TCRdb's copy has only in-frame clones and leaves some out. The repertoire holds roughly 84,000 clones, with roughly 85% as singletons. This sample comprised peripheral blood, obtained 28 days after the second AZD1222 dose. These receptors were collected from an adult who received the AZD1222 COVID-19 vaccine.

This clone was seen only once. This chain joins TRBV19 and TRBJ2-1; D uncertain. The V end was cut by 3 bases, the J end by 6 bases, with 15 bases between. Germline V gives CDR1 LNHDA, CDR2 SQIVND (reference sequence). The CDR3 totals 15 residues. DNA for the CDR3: TGTGCCAGTAGTATGTGGGGTTCCCGTCCCAATGAGCAGTTCTTC. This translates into CASSMWGSRPNEQFF.

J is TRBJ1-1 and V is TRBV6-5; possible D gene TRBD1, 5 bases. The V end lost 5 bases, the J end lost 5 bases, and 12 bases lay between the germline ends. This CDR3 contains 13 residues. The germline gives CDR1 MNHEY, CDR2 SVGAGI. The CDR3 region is CASSPQGYTEAFF. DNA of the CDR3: TGTGCCAGCAGTCCGCAGGGTTATACTGAAGCTTTCTTT.

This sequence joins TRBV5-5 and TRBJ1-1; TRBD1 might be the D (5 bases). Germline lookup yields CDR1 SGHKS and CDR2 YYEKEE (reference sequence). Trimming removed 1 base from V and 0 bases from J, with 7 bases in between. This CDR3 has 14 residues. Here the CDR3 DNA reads TGTGCCAGCAGCTTGAGGGGCCTGAACACTGAAGCTTTCTTT. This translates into CASSLRGLNTEAFF.

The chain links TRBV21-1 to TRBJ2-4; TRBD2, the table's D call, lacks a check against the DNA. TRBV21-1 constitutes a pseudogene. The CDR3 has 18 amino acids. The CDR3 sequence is CASSKVNSRDIGKNIQYF. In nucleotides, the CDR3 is TGTGCCAGCAGCAAAGTTAATTCGAGGGATATCGGCAAAAACATTCAGTACTTC.

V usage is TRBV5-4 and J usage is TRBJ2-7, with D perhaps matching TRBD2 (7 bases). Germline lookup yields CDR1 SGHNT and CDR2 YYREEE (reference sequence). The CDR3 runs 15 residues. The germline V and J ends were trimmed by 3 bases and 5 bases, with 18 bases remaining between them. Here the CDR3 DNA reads TGTGCCAGCAGCTCTCAAGGGGGGGGAGTCGACGAGCAGTACTTC. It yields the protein CASSSQGGGVDEQYF.

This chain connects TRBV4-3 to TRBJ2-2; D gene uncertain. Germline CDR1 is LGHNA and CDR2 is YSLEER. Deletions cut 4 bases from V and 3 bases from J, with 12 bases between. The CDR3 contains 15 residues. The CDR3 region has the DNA TGCGCCAGCAGCCTATTCGTCTCTTACACCGGGGAGCTGTTTTTT. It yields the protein CASSLFVSYTGELFF.

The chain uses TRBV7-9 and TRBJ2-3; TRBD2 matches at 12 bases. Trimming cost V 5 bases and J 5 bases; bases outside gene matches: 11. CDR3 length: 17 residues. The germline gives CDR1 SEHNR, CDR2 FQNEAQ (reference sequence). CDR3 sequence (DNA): TGTGCCAGCAGCCCCTGGACTAGCGGGGTTCAGGGAGATACGCAGTATTTT. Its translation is CASSPWTSGVQGDTQYF.

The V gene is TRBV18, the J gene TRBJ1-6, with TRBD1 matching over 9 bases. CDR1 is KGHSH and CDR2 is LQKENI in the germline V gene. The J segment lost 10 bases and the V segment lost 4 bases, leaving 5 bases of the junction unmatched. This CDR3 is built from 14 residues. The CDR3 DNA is TGTGCCAGCTCACAACGGACAGGGGAGTCACCCCTCCACTTT. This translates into CASSQRTGESPLHF.

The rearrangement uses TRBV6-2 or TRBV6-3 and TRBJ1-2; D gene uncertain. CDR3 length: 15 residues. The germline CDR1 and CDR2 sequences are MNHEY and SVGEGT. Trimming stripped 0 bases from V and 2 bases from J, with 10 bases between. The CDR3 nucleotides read TGTGCCAGCAGTTACTCGAGCGCCAAGAACTATGGCTACACCTTC. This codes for CASSYSSAKNYGYTF.

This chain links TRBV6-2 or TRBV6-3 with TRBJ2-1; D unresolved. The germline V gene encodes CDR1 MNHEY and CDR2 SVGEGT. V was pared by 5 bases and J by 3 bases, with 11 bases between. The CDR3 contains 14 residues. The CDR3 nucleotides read TGTGCCAGCAGTCCCCGGACGCTCTACAATGAGCAGTTCTTC. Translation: CASSPRTLYNEQFF.

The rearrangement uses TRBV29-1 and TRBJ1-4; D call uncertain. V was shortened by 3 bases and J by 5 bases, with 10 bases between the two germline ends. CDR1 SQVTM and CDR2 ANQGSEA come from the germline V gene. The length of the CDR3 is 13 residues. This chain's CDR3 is CSVDLTGNEKLFF. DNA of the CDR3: TGCAGCGTTGACCTTACGGGAAATGAAAAACTGTTTTTT. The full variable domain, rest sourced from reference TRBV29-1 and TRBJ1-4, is SAVISQKPSRDICQRGTSLTIQCQVDSQVTMMFWYRQQPGQSLTLIATANQGSEATYESGFVIDKFPISRPNLTFSTLTVSNMSPEDSSIYLCSVDLTGNEKLFFGSGTQLSVL.

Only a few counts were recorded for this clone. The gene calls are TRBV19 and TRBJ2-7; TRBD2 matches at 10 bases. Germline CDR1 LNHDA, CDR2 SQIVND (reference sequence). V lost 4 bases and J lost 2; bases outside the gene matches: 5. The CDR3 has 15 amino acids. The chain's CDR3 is CASSTTSGAAYEQYF. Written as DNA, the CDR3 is TGTGCCAGTAGTACAACTAGCGGGGCCGCCTACGAGCAGTACTTC.

The CDR3 spells CAWSYTGGEKLFF. CDR3 DNA sequence: TGTGCCTGGAGTTACACGGGGGGGGAAAAACTGTTTTTT. V and J are TRBV30 and TRBJ1-4; D possibly corresponds to TRBD1 (5 bases). V was pared by 2 bases and J by 8 bases, with 12 bases between. Per the germline V gene, CDR1 is GTSNPN and CDR2 is SVGIG (reference sequence). The CDR3 length is 13 residues.

CDR3 amino acids: CASSPGTGGDYGYTF. The CDR3 DNA reads TGTGCCAGCAGCCCCGGGACAGGGGGTGACTATGGCTACACCTTC. The rearrangement joins TRBV3-1 (or the pseudogene TRBV3-2) to TRBJ1-2; 11 bases map to TRBD1. Germline loops: CDR1 LGHDT, CDR2 YNNKEL (reference sequence). This CDR3 spans 15 amino acids. The junction had 4 bases not matched to a gene; V was cut back by 4 bases and J by 3 bases.

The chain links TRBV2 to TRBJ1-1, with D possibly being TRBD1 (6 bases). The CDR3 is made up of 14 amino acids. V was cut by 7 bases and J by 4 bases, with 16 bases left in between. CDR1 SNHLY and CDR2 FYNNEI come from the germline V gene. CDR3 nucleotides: TGTGCCAGCAAGGTAACAGGGACGAGCACTGAAGCTTTCTTT. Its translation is CASKVTGTSTEAFF.

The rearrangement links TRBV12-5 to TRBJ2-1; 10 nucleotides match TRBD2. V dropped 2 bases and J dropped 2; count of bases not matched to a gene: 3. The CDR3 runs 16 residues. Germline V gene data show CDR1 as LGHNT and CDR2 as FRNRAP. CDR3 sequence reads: CASGLLLAGTYNEQFF. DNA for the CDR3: TGTGCTAGTGGTTTGCTACTAGCGGGGACCTACAATGAGCAGTTCTTC.

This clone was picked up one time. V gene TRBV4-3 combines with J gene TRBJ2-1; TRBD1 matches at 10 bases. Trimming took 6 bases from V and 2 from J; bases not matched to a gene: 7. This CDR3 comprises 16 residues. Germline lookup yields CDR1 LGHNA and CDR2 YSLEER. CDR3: CASSRSTGGPYNEQFF. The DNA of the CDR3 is TGCGCCAGCAGTCGTTCGACAGGGGGCCCCTACAATGAGCAGTTCTTC.

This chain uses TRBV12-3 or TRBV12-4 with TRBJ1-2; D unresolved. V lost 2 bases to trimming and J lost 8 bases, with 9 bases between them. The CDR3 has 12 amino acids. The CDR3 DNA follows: TGTGCCAGCAGTTTATTGGGTGACGGCTACACCTTC. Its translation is CASSLLGDGYTF.

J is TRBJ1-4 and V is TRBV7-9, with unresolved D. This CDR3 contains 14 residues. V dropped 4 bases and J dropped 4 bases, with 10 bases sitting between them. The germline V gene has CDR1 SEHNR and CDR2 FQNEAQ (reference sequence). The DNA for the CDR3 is TGTGCCAGCAGCTACGACGGAGTTAATGAAAAACTGTTTTTT. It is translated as CASSYDGVNEKLFF.

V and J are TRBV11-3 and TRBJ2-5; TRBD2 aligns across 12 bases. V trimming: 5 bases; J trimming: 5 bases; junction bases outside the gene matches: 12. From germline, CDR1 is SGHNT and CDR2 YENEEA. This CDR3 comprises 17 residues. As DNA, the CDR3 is TGTGCCAGCAGCCTCGGGCGGACTAGCGGGGTGGGGGAGACCCAGTACTTC. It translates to CASSLGRTSGVGETQYF.

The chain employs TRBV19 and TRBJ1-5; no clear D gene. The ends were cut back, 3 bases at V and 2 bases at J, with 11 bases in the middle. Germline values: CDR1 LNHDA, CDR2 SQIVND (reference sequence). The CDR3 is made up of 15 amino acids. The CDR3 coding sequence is TGTGCCAGTAGTATGGTCGGAAGAGGCAATCAGCCCCAGCATTTT. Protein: CASSMVGRGNQPQHF.

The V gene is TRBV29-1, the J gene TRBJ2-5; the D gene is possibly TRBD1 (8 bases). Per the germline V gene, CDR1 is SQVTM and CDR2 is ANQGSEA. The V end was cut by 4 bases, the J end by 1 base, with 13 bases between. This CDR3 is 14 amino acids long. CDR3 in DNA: TGCAGCGTTGGGGGGGGGACAGGCCAAGAGACCCAGTACTTC. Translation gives CSVGGGTGQETQYF. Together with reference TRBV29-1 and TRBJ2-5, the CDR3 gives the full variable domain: SAVISQKPSRDICQRGTSLTIQCQVDSQVTMMFWYRQQPGQSLTLIATANQGSEATYESGFVIDKFPISRPNLTFSTLTVSNMSPEDSSIYLCSVGGGTGQETQYFGPGTRLLVL.

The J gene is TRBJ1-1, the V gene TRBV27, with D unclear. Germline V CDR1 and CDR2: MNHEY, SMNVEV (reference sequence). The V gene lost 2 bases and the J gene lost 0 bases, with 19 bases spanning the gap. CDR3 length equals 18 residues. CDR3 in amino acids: CASSLKGSQPSMNTEAFF. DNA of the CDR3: TGTGCCAGCAGTTTAAAGGGCAGTCAACCCTCCATGAACACTGAAGCTTTCTTT.

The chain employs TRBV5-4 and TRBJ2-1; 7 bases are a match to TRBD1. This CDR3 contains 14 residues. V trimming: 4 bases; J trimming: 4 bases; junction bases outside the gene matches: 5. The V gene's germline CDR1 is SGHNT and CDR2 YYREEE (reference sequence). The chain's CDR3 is CASSQQGYYNEQFF. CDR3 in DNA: TGTGCCAGCAGCCAACAGGGGTATTACAATGAGCAGTTCTTC.

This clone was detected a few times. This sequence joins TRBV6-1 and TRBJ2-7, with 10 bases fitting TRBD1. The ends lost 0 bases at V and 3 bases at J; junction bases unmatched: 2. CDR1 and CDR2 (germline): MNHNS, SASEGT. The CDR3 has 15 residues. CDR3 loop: CASSEAGTGDYEQYF. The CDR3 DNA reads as TGTGCCAGCAGTGAAGCCGGGACAGGGGACTACGAGCAGTACTTC.

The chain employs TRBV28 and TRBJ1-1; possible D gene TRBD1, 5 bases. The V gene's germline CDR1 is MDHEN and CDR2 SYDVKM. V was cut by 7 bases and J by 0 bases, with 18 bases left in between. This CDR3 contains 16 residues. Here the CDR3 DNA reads TGTGCCAGCACAACAGGAGGGGTCCTCATGAACACTGAAGCTTTCTTT. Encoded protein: CASTTGGVLMNTEAFF.

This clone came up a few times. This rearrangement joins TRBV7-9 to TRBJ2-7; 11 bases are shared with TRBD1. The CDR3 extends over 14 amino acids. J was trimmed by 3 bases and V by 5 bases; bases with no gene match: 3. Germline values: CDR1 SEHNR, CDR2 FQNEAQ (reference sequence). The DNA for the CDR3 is TGTGCCAGCAGCCCCGGGACAGGGGGCTACGAGCAGTACTTC. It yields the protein CASSPGTGGYEQYF.